The next 21 T cell receptor beta chains were all read from a single sample in a study of blood T cell repertoires in COVID-19. Clones were read by immunoSEQ multiplex PCR, and TCRdb kept only the in-frame ones, dropping some. The table has fewer than 50,000 clones, about 86% seen once; the top ten hold just under 45%. Sequencing was performed on peripheral blood. The origin of the receptors is an elderly woman with active or convalescent COVID-19.

Comments on this clone: One end of the junction is discordant with germline, which a read error may explain. This rearrangement joins TRBV18 to TRBJ1-1, with 7 bases matching TRBD1. Germline lookup yields CDR1 KGHSH and CDR2 LQKENI. The CDR3 sequence is 13 residues long. The DNA for the CDR3 is TGTGCCAGCTCACCGACAGGGAACCCTGAAGCTTTCTTT. Its translation: CASSPTGNPEAFF.

This chain joins TRBV2 and TRBJ2-1; 8 nucleotides match TRBD1. Trimming removed 5 bases from V and 7 bases from J; junction bases left unmatched: 10. This CDR3 comprises 15 residues. The germline gives CDR1 SNHLY, CDR2 FYNNEI. CDR3 coding DNA: TGTGCCAGCAGTACGAGACAGGGGTCCTCAAATGAGCAGTTCTTC. Translating it yields CASSTRQGSSNEQFF.

The chain joins TRBV28 to TRBJ1-2, with TRBD1 matching over 9 bases. This CDR3 is built from 14 residues. The J segment lost 10 bases and the V segment lost 2 bases, leaving 8 bases of the junction unmatched. Germline V CDR1 and CDR2: MDHEN, SYDVKM. DNA for the CDR3: TGTGCCAGCAGTTTAACAGGGGGCCTTATTGCCTACACCTTC. It translates to CASSLTGGLIAYTF.

J is TRBJ2-7 and V is TRBV11-2; 7 bases match TRBD1. The CDR3 runs 18 residues. Germline lookup yields CDR1 SGHAT and CDR2 FQNNGV. V lost 3 bases, J lost 4 bases, and 18 bases stayed unmatched. The CDR3 spells CASSLNRDRTNLAYEQYF. Here the CDR3 DNA reads TGTGCCAGCAGCTTGAACCGGGACAGAACTAACCTTGCTTACGAGCAGTACTTC.

The rearrangement links TRBV18 to TRBJ1-1, with TRBD1 matching over 9 bases. CDR3 size: 14 residues. Germline V gives CDR1 KGHSH, CDR2 LQKENI. V dropped 4 bases and J dropped 5; count of bases not matched to a gene: 5. The CDR3: CASSLRQGDTEAFF. The CDR3 bases are TGTGCCAGCTCACTACGACAGGGGGATACTGAAGCTTTCTTT.

This clone was found a few times. The V call is TRBV19, the J call TRBJ1-5; D is ambiguous. This CDR3 has 15 amino acids. The germline V gene encodes CDR1 LNHDA and CDR2 SQIVND (reference sequence). V was trimmed by 5 bases and J by 6 bases, leaving 17 bases between them. The CDR3 loop reads CASSPSAGGRQPQHF. CDR3 sequence (DNA): TGTGCCAGTAGTCCTTCGGCAGGTGGCCGTCAGCCCCAGCATTTT.

This clone was counted once. The chain carries TRBV7-9 and TRBJ1-4, with D maybe TRBD1 (6 bases). V was clipped by 1 base and J by 3 bases, with 9 bases between them. Per the germline V gene, CDR1 is SEHNR and CDR2 is FQNEAQ (reference sequence). This CDR3 is 15 amino acids long. In DNA, the CDR3 is TGTGCCAGCAGCTTAGTACAGGGTCCTAATGAAAAACTGTTTTTT. Encoded protein: CASSLVQGPNEKLFF.

J is TRBJ2-7 and V is TRBV11-2, with TRBD2 matching over 8 bases. This CDR3 has 15 residues. Losses at the gene ends were 5 bases for V and 9 bases for J; bases not matched to a gene: 15. The germline V gene encodes CDR1 SGHAT and CDR2 FQNNGV. The CDR3 is CASSRSGTDLAWQYF. The CDR3 DNA is TGTGCCAGCAGCCGTAGCGGGACGGACCTCGCATGGCAGTACTTC.

This chain connects TRBV6-5 to TRBJ1-4; maybe TRBD1 (5 bases). V was clipped by 6 bases and J by 7 bases, with 15 bases between them. CDR3 length equals 14 residues. CDR1 and CDR2 (germline): MNHEY, SVGAGI. CDR3 region: CASRPQGFGEKLFF. The CDR3 coding sequence is TGTGCCAGCAGACCCCAGGGTTTCGGTGAAAAACTGTTTTTT.

This chain connects TRBV5-1 to TRBJ2-2; D is uncertain. Per germline, CDR1 SGHRS and CDR2 YFSETQ. This CDR3 spans 15 amino acids. Trimming pared 0 bases from V and 0 bases from J, leaving 6 bases between. CDR3 DNA: TGCGCCAGCAGCTTGGTTGTCACGAACACCGGGGAGCTGTTTTTT. It yields the protein CASSLVVTNTGELFF.

This chain uses TRBV7-6 with TRBJ1-4, with 7 bases that match TRBD1. The CDR3 runs 16 residues. CDR1 is SGHVS and CDR2 is FNYEAQ in the germline V gene. The ends lost 1 base at V and 6 bases at J; junction bases unmatched: 8. This CDR3 is CASSLGGPGTDEKLFF. The DNA for the CDR3 is TGTGCCAGCAGCTTAGGGGGACCCGGGACAGATGAAAAACTGTTTTTT.

This chain links TRBV4-3 with TRBJ1-2; the D gene is possibly TRBD1 (5 bases). Looked up from germline, CDR1 is LGHNA and CDR2 is YSLEER. The CDR3 length is 14 residues. V was clipped by 0 bases and J by 8 bases, with 13 bases between them. CDR3 nucleotides: TGCGCCAGCAGCCAAGATCTAAATAGGGGCGGCTACACCTTC. It codes for CASSQDLNRGGYTF.

This clone was observed a few times. V usage is TRBV5-1 and J usage is TRBJ2-1; TRBD1 matches at 9 bases. The CDR3 spans 12 residues. V lost 6 bases to trimming and J lost 8 bases; unmatched junction nucleotides: 3. Germline CDR1 SGHRS, CDR2 YFSETQ. CDR3 in DNA: TGCGCCAGCACGGGACAGGGATATGAGCAGTTCTTC. It codes for CASTGQGYEQFF.

The chain employs TRBV5-1 and TRBJ2-5; a possible D gene is TRBD2 (5 bases). The CDR3 runs 16 residues. Germline loops: CDR1 SGHRS, CDR2 YFSETQ. V was cut by 0 bases and J by 4 bases, with 16 bases left in between. Here the CDR3 reads CASSLAGGGGGETQYF. In nucleotides, the CDR3 is TGCGCCAGCAGCTTGGCCGGAGGAGGAGGAGGAGAGACCCAGTACTTC.

V gene TRBV29-1 combines with J gene TRBJ1-4, with TRBD1 as a possible D gene (6 bases). CDR1 is SQVTM and CDR2 is ANQGSEA in the germline V gene. The CDR3 extends over 12 amino acids. Trimming pared 7 bases from V and 4 bases from J, leaving 10 bases between. CDR3 coding DNA: TGCAGCGCCCGGGACAATAATGAAAAACTGTTTTTT. This encodes CSARDNNEKLFF.

The chain has TRBV15 and TRBJ2-3, with D perhaps TRBD1 (5 bases). The CDR3 runs 16 residues. V lost 2 bases, J lost 2 bases, and 14 bases lay in between. Per the germline V gene, CDR1 is LNHNV and CDR2 is YYDKDF (reference sequence). The CDR3 spells CATSRYGHQITDTQYF. CDR3 nucleotides: TGTGCCACCAGCAGATATGGACACCAAATCACAGATACGCAGTATTTT.

This sequence joins TRBV2 and TRBJ1-3; D possibly corresponds to TRBD1 (5 bases). The CDR3 spans 16 residues. V was trimmed by 9 bases and J by 3 bases, leaving 21 bases between them. Germline V gives CDR1 SNHLY, CDR2 FYNNEI. The DNA for the CDR3 is TGTGCCAGTAACCTCGGGGGGGGGATTGTTGGAAACACCATATATTTT. Translating gives CASNLGGGIVGNTIYF.

The chain combines TRBV6-6 with TRBJ2-7; 12 bases fit TRBD2. This CDR3 comprises 15 residues. J was trimmed by 3 bases and V by 6 bases; bases with no gene match: 6. Germline CDR1 and CDR2: MNHNY and SVGAGI (reference sequence). The CDR3 region is CASRGGLAGVYEQYF. The CDR3 coding sequence is TGTGCCAGCAGGGGGGGACTAGCGGGTGTCTACGAGCAGTACTTC.

This clone has a handful of counts. This chain uses TRBV6-5 with TRBJ2-7; D remains ambiguous. This CDR3 has 15 residues. CDR1 and CDR2 (germline): MNHEY, SVGAGI. With 0 bases removed from V and 2 bases from J, the gap between germline ends came to 11 bases. The CDR3 DNA is TGTGCCAGCAGTTACTCGGGCAGTCTCCCCTACGAGCAGTACTTC. Its translation: CASSYSGSLPYEQYF.

This chain links TRBV6-5 with TRBJ1-1; a possible D gene is TRBD1 (5 bases). The CDR3 spans 13 residues. CDR1 and CDR2 from the germline V gene are MNHEY and SVGAGI. Deletions cut 6 bases from V and 2 bases from J, with 10 bases between. CDR3: CASSWGQNTEAFF. CDR3 nucleotide sequence: TGTGCCAGCAGCTGGGGCCAAAACACTGAAGCTTTCTTT.

This chain links TRBV5-8 with TRBJ1-1; 12 bases line up with TRBD1. Germline V gives CDR1 SGHTS, CDR2 YDEGEE. This CDR3 spans 17 amino acids. J was trimmed by 4 bases and V by 3 bases; bases with no gene match: 10. CDR3 sequence: CASSWTRDRGRITEAFF. The DNA for the CDR3 is TGTGCCAGCAGCTGGACCAGGGACAGGGGGCGGATCACTGAAGCTTTCTTT.